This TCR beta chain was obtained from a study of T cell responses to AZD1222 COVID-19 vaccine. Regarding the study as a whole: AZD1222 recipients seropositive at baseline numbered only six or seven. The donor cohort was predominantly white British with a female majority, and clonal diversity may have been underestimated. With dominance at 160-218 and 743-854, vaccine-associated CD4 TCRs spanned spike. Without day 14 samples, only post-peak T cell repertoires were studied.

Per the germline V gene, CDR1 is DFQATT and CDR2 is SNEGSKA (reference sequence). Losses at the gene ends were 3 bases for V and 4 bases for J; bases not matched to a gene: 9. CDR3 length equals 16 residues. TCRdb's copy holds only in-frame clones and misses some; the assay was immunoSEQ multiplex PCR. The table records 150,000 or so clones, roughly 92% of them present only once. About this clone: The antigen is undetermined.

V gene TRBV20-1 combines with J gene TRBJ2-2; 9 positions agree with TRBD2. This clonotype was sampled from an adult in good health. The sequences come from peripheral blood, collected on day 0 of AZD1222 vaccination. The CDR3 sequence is CSASARGRGGTGELFF. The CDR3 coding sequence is TGCAGTGCTAGTGCTCGCGGGAGGGGGGGCACCGGGGAGCTGTTTTTT.